What follows are 8 T cell receptor beta chains derived from one specimen sequenced in a study of HIV-infected patients and healthy controls. cDNA was made from approximately 0.55 ug RNA using alpha and beta constant primers. Alpha and beta chain libraries were made separately by chain-specific third strand synthesis with multiplexing indices. TCRdb passed the 5' RACE reads through MiXCR, listing each CDR3 protein once. The sample consists of about 6,000 distinct CDR3 sequences, roughly 10% of them appearing once. No cell fractionation was done, so the repertoire covers all unsorted peripheral blood T cells. Source: blood, taken before antiretroviral therapy. These TCRs come from an adult with HIV infection.

The V call is TRBV19, the J call TRBJ2-1; D may match TRBD1 or TRBD2 (5 bases each). This CDR3 contains 16 residues. V lost 8 bases and J lost 2, with 19 bases in between. Germline V gene sequence: CDR1 LNHDA, CDR2 SQIVND (reference sequence). CDR3 bases: TGTGCCAGTCTACCCACCGGCAGGGACCCCTACAATGAGCAGTTCTTC. This codes for CASLPTGRDPYNEQFF.

This clonotype was seen at least ten times. CDR3 sequence: CASSQPLNPATQYF. Written as DNA, the CDR3 is TGTGCCAGCAGCCAACCACTCAACCCAGCGACCCAGTACTTC. The chain couples TRBV3-1 to TRBJ2-5; D is undetermined. The CDR3 length is 14 residues. Germline CDR1 and CDR2: LGHDT and YNNKEL (reference sequence). Trimming took 2 bases from V and 7 from J, leaving 14 bases between them.

This clonotype is medium-sized by share. The CDR3 nucleotides read TGCGCCAGATCAGGGGTCTACGAGCAGTACTTC. This gives the protein CARSGVYEQYF. V usage is TRBV23-1 and J usage is TRBJ2-7; perhaps TRBD1 as D (6 bases). TRBV23-1 is an ORF for which the function is uncertain. This CDR3 has 11 residues. Trimming stripped 9 bases from V and 3 bases from J, with 9 bases between.

This clonotype has at least ten counts. This chain connects TRBV19 to TRBJ1-5, with a weak D call TRBD1 (5 bases). CDR1 and CDR2 (germline): LNHDA, SQIVND (reference sequence). This CDR3 contains 14 residues. The V end was cut by 7 bases, the J end by 6 bases, with 16 bases between. In DNA, the CDR3 is TGTGCCAGTATGGGGATCTCCGACAGTCAGCCCCAGCATTTT. Its protein is CASMGISDSQPQHF.

This clonotype is categorized as medium-sized (0.01 to 0.1%). The J gene is TRBJ1-1, the V gene TRBV25-1, with D perhaps TRBD1 (6 bases). The V end was cut by 7 bases, the J end by 3 bases, with 18 bases between. This CDR3 has 15 residues. Germline V gene lookup returns CDR1 MGHDK and CDR2 SYGVNS. CDR3 in DNA: TGTGCCAGCAAAACAGGGTTTGGTGCCTACACTGAAGCTTTCTTT. Amino acid sequence: CASKTGFGAYTEAFF. The entire variable domain, with the rest obtained from reference TRBV25-1 and TRBJ1-1, is as follows: EADIYQTPRYLVIGTGKKITLECSQTMGHDKMYWYQQDPGMELHLIHYSYGVNSTEKGDLSSESTVSRIRTEHFPLTLESARPSHTSQYLCASKTGFGAYTEAFFGQGTRLTVV.

In its sample, this clonotype is medium-sized. The chain has TRBV16 and TRBJ1-1; no reliable D call. Germline V gene data show CDR1 as KGHSY and CDR2 as FQNENV. Trimming left V 1 base short and J 0 bases short, with 3 bases between. This CDR3 has 13 residues. The CDR3 here is CASSQLLNTEAFF. CDR3 coding DNA: TGTGCCAGCAGCCAATTGTTGAACACTGAAGCTTTCTTT.

In its sample, this clonotype was seen a few times. The chain couples TRBV23-1 to TRBJ2-5; D might be TRBD2 (5 bases). TRBV23-1 is identified as an open reading frame with a role that is uncertain. V was cut by 0 bases and J by 6 bases, with 8 bases left in between. The CDR3 runs 13 residues. This chain's CDR3 is CASSQSREKTQYF. The DNA of the CDR3 is TGCGCCAGCAGTCAATCGAGGGAGAAGACCCAGTACTTC.

In this sample, this clonotype turned up many times. This chain links TRBV6-6 with TRBJ2-2; D is unclear. The CDR3 sequence is 12 residues long. Trimming shortened V by 9 bases and J by 4 bases, and 9 bases separated the two germline ends. Per the germline V gene, CDR1 is MNHNY and CDR2 is SVGAGI (reference sequence). The CDR3 loop is CASHKITGELFF. The DNA for the CDR3 is TGTGCCAGTCACAAAATCACCGGGGAGCTGTTTTTT.